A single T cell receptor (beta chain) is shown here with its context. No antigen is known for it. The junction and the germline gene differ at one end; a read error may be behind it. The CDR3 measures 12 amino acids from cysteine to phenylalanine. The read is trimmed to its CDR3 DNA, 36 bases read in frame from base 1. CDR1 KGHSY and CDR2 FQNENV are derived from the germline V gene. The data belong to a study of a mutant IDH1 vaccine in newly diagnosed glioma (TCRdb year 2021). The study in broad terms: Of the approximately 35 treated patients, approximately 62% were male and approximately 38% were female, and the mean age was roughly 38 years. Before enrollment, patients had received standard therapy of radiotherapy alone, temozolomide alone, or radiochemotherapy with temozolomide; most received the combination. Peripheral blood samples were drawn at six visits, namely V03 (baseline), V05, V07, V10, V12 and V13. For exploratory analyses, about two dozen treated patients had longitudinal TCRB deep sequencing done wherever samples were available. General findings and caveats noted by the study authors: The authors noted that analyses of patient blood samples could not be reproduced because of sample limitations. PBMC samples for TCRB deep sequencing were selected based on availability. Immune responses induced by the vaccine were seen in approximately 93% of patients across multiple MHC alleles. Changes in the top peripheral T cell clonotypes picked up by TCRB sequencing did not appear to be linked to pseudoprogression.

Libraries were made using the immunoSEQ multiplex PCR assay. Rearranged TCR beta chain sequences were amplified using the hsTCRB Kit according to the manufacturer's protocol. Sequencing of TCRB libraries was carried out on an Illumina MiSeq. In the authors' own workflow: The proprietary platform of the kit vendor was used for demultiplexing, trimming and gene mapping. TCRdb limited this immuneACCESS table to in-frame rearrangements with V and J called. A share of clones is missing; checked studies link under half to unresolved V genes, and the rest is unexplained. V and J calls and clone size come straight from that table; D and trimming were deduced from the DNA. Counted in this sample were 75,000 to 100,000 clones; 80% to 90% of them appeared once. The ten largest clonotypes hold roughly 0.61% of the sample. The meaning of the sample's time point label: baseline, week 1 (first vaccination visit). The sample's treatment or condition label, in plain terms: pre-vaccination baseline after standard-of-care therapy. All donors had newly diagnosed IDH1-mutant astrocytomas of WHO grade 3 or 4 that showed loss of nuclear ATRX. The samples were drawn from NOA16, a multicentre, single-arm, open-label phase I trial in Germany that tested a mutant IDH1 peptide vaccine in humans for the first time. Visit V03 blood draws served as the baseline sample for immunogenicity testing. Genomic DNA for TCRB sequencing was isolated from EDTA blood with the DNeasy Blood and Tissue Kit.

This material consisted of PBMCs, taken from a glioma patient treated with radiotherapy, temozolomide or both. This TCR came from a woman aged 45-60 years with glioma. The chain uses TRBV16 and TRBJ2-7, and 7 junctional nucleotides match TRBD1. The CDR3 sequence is CASSQSSGQYYF. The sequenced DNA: TGTGCCAGCAGCCAATCATCGGGACAGTACTATTTC.